This T cell receptor beta chain is drawn from a study of T cells in Graves' hyperthyroidism and ophthalmopathy. For this clonotype: Antigen: not known.

Whole-study findings and limits: The model's output predicted ophthalmopathy at a median of about 6.5 months prior to onset.

Using RNA transcripts as the source, TCR beta CDR3 regions were amplified. When the TCR CDR3 underwent first-round RT-PCR, the HTBI primer set was used. TCRdb reprocessed the multiplex PCR reads with MiXCR, giving one entry per CDR3 protein. The sample includes around 660,000 distinct CDR3 sequences, approximately 42% of them seen just once. Germline loops: CDR1 SNHLY, CDR2 FYNNEI. This CDR3 is 13 amino acids long. The V and J ends lost 8 bases and 5 bases, in that order; junction bases with no gene match: 8. Sequenced input: peripheral blood or thyroid tissue (not recorded which). The sequence was collected from an adult man with Graves' disease, either hyperthyroidism or ophthalmopathy (not recorded which). The V gene is TRBV2, the J gene TRBJ1-2, with 7 positions matching TRBD1. CDR3: CASRLGTEYGYTF. The CDR3 DNA is TGTGCCAGCCGGCTGGGGACAGAATATGGCTACACCTTC. The complete variable domain, with remaining parts taken from reference TRBV2 and TRBJ1-2, reads EPEVTQTPSHQVTQMGQEVILRCVPISNHLYFYWYRQILGQKVEFLVSFYNNEISEKSEIFDDQFSVERPDGSNFTLKIRSTKLEDSAMYFCASRLGTEYGYTFGSGTRLTVV.